This entry describes one T cell receptor (beta chain). Its antigen is as yet unknown. These data are taken from a study of T-cell memory formation after mild COVID-19. Study-level background: Clusters of TCRs were largely donor specific. Whole-study findings and limits: Pre-infection memory carried some responding clones, suggesting that cross-reactive memory joined. From day 15 to 85, contracting clones were balanced between CD4 and CD8, whereas later expanders leaned toward CD4+. Researchers report contracting CD4+ clones mostly in CM and EM, with CD8+ clones in EMRA.

TCRdb reanalysed the 5' RACE reads using MiXCR and keeps one entry per CDR3 protein. The sample carries 300,000 to 400,000 distinct CDR3 sequences, around 30% recorded once. Sample: PBMCs or a T cell subset sorted from them (not recorded which). This clonotype was sampled from an adult woman who had mild COVID-19 (a few samples of this study predate the infection). Cell type and time point are not known.

CDR3 nucleotides: TGTGCCAGCAGCTTACCAGACGGAGATACGCAGTATTTT. Amino acids: CASSLPDGDTQYF. This chain joins TRBV7-2 and TRBJ2-3; D is ambiguous. V gave up 2 bases and J gave up 5 bases, with 8 bases separating them. Germline CDR1 is SGHTA and CDR2 is FQGNSA. The CDR3 is made up of 13 amino acids.